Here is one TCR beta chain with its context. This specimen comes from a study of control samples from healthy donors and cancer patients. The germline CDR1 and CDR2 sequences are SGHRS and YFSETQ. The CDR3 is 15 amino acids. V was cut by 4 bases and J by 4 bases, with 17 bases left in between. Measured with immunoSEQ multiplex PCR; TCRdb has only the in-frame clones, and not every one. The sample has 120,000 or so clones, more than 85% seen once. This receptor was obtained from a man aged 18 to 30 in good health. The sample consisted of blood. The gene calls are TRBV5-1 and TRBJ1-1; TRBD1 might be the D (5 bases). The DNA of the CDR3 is TGCGCCAGCAGCCCTGGGGGTACTGCTGGCACTGAAGCTTTCTTT. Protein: CASSPGGTAGTEAFF. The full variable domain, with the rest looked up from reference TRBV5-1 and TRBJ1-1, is KAGVTQTPRYLIKTRGQQVTLSCSPISGHRSVSWYQQTPGQGLQFLFEYFSETQRNKGNFPGRFSGRQFSNSRSEMNVSTLELGDSALYLCASSPGGTAGTEAFFGQGTRLTVV.